This TCR beta chain was sequenced during a study of human T cells and chemical hapten exposure. As for the study in general: The study traced per-sample TCR yield variation mainly to small differences in pooled library volumes. Study-level points and caveats: DPC sensitization left the count of TCRs above 1 in 1000 unchanged.

The CDR3 consists of 16 residues. The library tagged each cDNA molecule with unique molecular identifiers. In the source study's methods: Ranging from roughly 20,000 to 750,000, TCR counts per sample had a median value of approximately 99,000. TCRdb re-derived calls from the 5' RACE reads in MiXCR, one entry per CDR3 protein. Clone size and V and J calls follow TCRdb, not the original study. Of around 100,000 distinct CDR3 sequences in the sample, 15% to 20% are singletons; the top ten hold around 2.7%. There are a few counts of this clonotype. The antigen remains unidentified. The starting material, unfractionated whole blood, was used for total RNA extraction.

This sequence was found in a human donor in good health. The chain carries TRBV21-1 and TRBJ1-2; TRBD1 reflects the table's D call only, with no check against the DNA. TRBV21-1 is listed as a pseudogene. The DNA of the CDR3 is TGTGCCAGCACCCAAGGGAGACAGGGGGTCGTTTATGGCTACACCTTC. This gives the protein CASTQGRQGVVYGYTF.